The present T cell receptor beta chain was sequenced within a study of response to subunit inactivated influenza vaccine. This clonotype was picked up a small number of times. Its matching antigen is unknown. TCRdb reanalysed the RT-PCR reads using MiXCR and keeps one entry per CDR3 protein. Seen here are 540,000 or so distinct CDR3 sequences, roughly 13% observed once, and the top ten hold approximately 14%. Overall study results and limits: Few new T cells, the authors suggested, are recruited by each seasonal influenza vaccination.

CDR3 size: 12 residues. V shed 4 bases and J shed 4 bases, with 10 bases lying between them. Germline assignment: CDR1 DFQATT and CDR2 SNEGSKA (reference sequence). Sequencing was performed on PBMCs from blood, taken 40 to 50 days after vaccination. The chain employs TRBV20-1 and TRBJ1-2, with D perhaps TRBD1 (5 bases). This TCR derives from a man in his fifties who received an inactivated influenza vaccine. CDR3 bases: TGCAGTGCTACAGACAGAAGCTATGGCTACACCTTC. This codes for CSATDRSYGYTF.